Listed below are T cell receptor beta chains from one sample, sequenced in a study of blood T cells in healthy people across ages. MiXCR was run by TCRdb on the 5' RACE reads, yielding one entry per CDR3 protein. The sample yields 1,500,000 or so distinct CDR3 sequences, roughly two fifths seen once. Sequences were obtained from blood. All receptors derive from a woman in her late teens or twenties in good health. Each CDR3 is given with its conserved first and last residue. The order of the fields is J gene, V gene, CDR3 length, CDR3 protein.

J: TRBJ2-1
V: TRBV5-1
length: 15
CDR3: CASRLIANSYNEQFF

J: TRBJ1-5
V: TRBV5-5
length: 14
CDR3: CASSLMVGTQPQHF

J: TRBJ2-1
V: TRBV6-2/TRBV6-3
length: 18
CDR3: CASSIRGTSGGDYNEQFF

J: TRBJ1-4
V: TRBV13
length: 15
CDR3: CASSPPDRVNEKLFF

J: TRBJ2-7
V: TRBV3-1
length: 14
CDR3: CASSHGGAYYEQYF

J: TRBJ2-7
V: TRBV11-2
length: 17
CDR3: CASSPNGLAGGNNEQYF

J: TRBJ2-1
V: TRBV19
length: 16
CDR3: CASSTRQVPQVDEQFF

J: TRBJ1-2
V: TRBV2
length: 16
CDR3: CAKQREHSQNLYGYTF

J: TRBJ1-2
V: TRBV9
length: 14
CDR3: CASSVEGQPYGYTF

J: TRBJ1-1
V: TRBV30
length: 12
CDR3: CAWSALDREAFF

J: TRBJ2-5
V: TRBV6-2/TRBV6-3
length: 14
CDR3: CASIGPGLEETQYF

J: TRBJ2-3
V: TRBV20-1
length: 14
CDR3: CSANDRGVGDTQYF

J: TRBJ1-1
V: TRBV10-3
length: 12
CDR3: CAISEQNTEAFF

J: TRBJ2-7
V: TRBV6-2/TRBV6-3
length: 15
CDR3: CASSSSPGRTYEQYF

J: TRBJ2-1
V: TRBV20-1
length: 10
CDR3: CSASFETQFF

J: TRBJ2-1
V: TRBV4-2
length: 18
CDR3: CASSQEGGGLAVYNEQFF

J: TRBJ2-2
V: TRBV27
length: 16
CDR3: CASSDLGGGHTGELFF

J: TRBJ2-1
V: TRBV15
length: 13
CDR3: CATSRGTVGEQFF

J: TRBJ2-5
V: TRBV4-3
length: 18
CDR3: CASSQEQEGWGGQETQYF

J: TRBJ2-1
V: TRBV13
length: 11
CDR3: CAGSLAGGQFF

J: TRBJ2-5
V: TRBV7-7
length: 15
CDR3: CASSTGLAGNNEQYF

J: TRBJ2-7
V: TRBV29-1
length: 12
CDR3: CSVHGPGYEQYF

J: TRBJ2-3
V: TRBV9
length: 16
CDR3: CASSRRDFPVPDTQYF